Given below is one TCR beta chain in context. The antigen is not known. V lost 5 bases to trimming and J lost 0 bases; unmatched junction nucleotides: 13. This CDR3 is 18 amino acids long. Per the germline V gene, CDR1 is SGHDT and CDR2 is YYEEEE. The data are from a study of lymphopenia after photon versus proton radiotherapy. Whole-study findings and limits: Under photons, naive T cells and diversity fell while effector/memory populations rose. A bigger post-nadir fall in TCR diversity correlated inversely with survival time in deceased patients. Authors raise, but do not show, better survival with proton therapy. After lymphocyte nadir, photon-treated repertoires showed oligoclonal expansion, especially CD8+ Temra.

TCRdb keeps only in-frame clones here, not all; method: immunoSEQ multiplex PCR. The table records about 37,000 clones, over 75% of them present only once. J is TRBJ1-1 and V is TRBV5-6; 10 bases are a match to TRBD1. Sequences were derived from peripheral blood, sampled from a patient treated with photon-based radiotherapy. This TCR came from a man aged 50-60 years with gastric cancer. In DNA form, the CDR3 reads TGTGCCAGCAGACTGTTACCGGGACAGGGGACGATGAACACTGAAGCTTTCTTT. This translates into CASRLLPGQGTMNTEAFF.